Below, 28 T cell receptor beta chains from the same sample are listed, as sequenced in a study of Tregs in tolerant kidney transplant recipients. Sequenced by immunoSEQ multiplex PCR; TCRdb stores in-frame clones only, minus some. Its listing shows about 48,000 clones. The sequences come from CD4+ T cells from blood, collected before the transplant. The receptor source for this set is a human donor who received a combined kidney and bone marrow transplant.

Concerning this clone: The read ends 3 residues before the CDR3 terminus; that terminus is restored from the germline J gene. This rearrangement joins TRBV20-1 to TRBJ2-7, with 13 bases matching TRBD2. The V segment lost 2 bases and the J segment 0 bases; nucleotides outside the gene matches: 4. CDR3 length: 16 amino acids. The germline V gene encodes CDR1 DFQATT and CDR2 SNEGSKA (reference sequence). CDR3 amino acids: CSARTSGRARSYEQYF. The CDR3 bases that were read are TGCAGTGCTAGAACTAGCGGGAGGGCCCGCTCCTACGAG.

About this clone: Read data end 3 residues before the CDR3 end; the end is taken from the germline J gene. V and J are TRBV11-3 and TRBJ1-1; D not resolved. Trimming took off 1 base at V and 2 bases at J, with 8 bases between the two ends. The CDR3 contains 14 residues. Germline assignment: CDR1 SGHNT and CDR2 YENEEA. The CDR3 here is CASSLGQKNTEAFF. The CDR3 DNA, read in part, is TGTGCCAGCAGCTTAGGGCAGAAAAACACTGAA.

As regards this clone: The sequence runs out 3 residues before the end of the CDR3; the remainder is reconstructed from the germline J gene. This rearrangement joins TRBV20-1 to TRBJ2-6; possible D gene TRBD2, 5 bases. The CDR3 extends over 15 amino acids. Germline V gene sequence: CDR1 DFQATT, CDR2 SNEGSKA (reference sequence). The germline V and J ends were trimmed by 2 bases and 0 bases, with 8 bases remaining between them. CDR3 in amino acids: CSARKTSSGANVLTF. Partial CDR3 DNA: TGCAGTGCTAGAAAAACTAGCTCTGGGGCCAACGTC.

About this clone itself: The read is 3 residues too short to cover the CDR3 end, so that end is filled in from the germline J gene. V is TRBV19 and J is TRBJ2-3; 12 bases align to TRBD1. This CDR3 is 16 amino acids long. The V segment lost 3 bases and the J segment 5 bases; nucleotides outside the gene matches: 6. Germline CDR1 and CDR2: LNHDA and SQIVND (reference sequence). Here the CDR3 reads CASSMGQGAAVDTQYF. The CDR3 bases that were read are TGTGCCAGTAGTATGGGACAGGGGGCTGCGGTAGATACG.

Points on this clone: The CDR3 end falls 3 residues outside the read, so it is completed with the germline J gene. The V gene is TRBV30, the J gene TRBJ2-1; D unclear. Looked up from germline, CDR1 is GTSNPN and CDR2 is SVGIG (reference sequence). V lost 3 bases and J 0 bases, leaving 9 bases between the germline ends. The CDR3 runs to 14 residues. CDR3 loop: CAWRPAGSYNEQFF. The covered CDR3 bases are TGTGCCTGGAGGCCGGCAGGCTCCTACAATGAG. The whole variable domain, filled in from reference TRBV30 and TRBJ2-1, reads SQTIHQWPATLVQPVGSPLSLECTVEGTSNPNLYWYRQAAGRGLQLLFYSVGIGQISSEVPQNLSASRPQDRQFILSSKKLLLSDSGFYLCAWRPAGSYNEQFFGPGTRLTVL.

The CDR3 region is CASSPPQGGALGELFF. Incomplete CDR3 DNA: TGTGCCAGCTCACCACCCCAGGGGGGTGCTCTCGGGGAG. This chain links TRBV18 with TRBJ2-2; D might be TRBD1 (7 bases). Read coverage stops 3 residues before the CDR3 terminus; the germline J gene supplies the remainder. V gave up 0 bases and J gave up 7 bases, with 15 bases separating them. CDR1 is KGHSH, CDR2 LQKENI, per germline. The CDR3 consists of 16 residues. The complete variable domain, with remaining parts taken from reference TRBV18 and TRBJ2-2, reads NAGVMQNPRHLVRRRGQEARLRCSPMKGHSHVYWYRQLPEEGLKFMVYLQKENIIDESGMPKERFSAEFPKEGPSILRIQQVVRGDSAAYFCASSPPQGGALGELFFGEGSRLTVL.

For this clone: This specimen includes other DNA sequences encoding the same CDR3. CDR3 region: CASSLDMNTEAFF. Incomplete CDR3 DNA: TGTGCCAGCAGCTTAGATATGAACACTGAA. The chain employs TRBV7-9 and TRBJ1-1; D gene ambiguous. The missing CDR3 end, 3 residues past where the read stops, is filled in from the germline J gene. The length of the CDR3 is 13 residues. Germline CDR1 and CDR2: SEHNR and FQNEAQ (reference sequence). Trimming pared 1 base from V and 0 bases from J, leaving 3 bases between.

To note about this clone: The CDR3 end is not reached by the read, which stops 3 residues before it; the germline J gene fills it in. The J gene is TRBJ2-7, the V gene TRBV7-9; tentatively, D is TRBD1 (6 bases). Trimming cost V 1 base and J 5 bases, with 9 bases left between them. Germline assignment: CDR1 SEHNR and CDR2 FQNEAQ (reference sequence). CDR3 length: 13 residues. CDR3 sequence: CASSLDREHEQYF. The covered CDR3 bases are TGTGCCAGCAGCTTAGACAGGGAGCACGAG.

A remark on this clone: The read finishes 3 residues shy of the CDR3 end, and the germline J gene is used to complete it. V and J are TRBV30 and TRBJ2-5; tentative D call: TRBD2 (6 bases). This CDR3 region has 15 residues. Trimming removed 2 bases at V and 1 base at J, with 14 bases between. Germline V lookup: CDR1 GTSNPN, CDR2 SVGIG (reference sequence). The CDR3 bases that were read are TGTGCCTGGAGTCGGATTGGGACTTCCCAAGAGACC. It is translated as CAWSRIGTSQET. The whole CDR3 reads CAWSRIGTSQETQYF. The whole variable domain, remainder taken from reference TRBV30 and TRBJ2-5, is SQTIHQWPATLVQPVGSPLSLECTVEGTSNPNLYWYRQAAGRGLQLLFYSVGIGQISSEVPQNLSASRPQDRQFILSSKKLLLSDSGFYLCAWSRIGTSQETQYFGPGTRLLVL.

Worth noting for this clone: The read ends 3 residues before the CDR3 terminus; that terminus is restored from the germline J gene. J is TRBJ2-3 and V is TRBV19; TRBD2 matches at 10 bases. The CDR3 contains 14 residues. CDR1 is LNHDA and CDR2 is SQIVND in the germline V gene (reference sequence). The chain's CDR3 is CASSETSGAVPQYF. The covered CDR3 bases are TGTGCCAGTAGTGAAACTAGCGGGGCTGTCCCG.

The CDR3 DNA, read in part, is TGCAGTGCTACGGACAGGGGTGGTAATTCACCC. This gives the protein CSATDRGGNSP. The full CDR3 reads CSATDRGGNSPLHF. The V call is TRBV20-1, the J call TRBJ1-6, with 9 bases matching TRBD1. The CDR3 end is not reached by the read, which stops 3 residues before it; the germline J gene fills it in. The CDR3 sequence is 14 residues long. Germline CDR1 and CDR2: DFQATT and SNEGSKA (reference sequence). The junction had 4 bases not matched to a gene; V was cut back by 4 bases and J by 6 bases.

The part of the CDR3 DNA that was read is TGTGCCAGCAGCCCCCGACAAAACTATGGC. Residues: CASSPRQNYG. The entire CDR3 is CASSPRQNYGYTF. The rearrangement links TRBV7-9 to TRBJ1-2; D gene unclear. The read halts 3 residues ahead of the CDR3 end, with the missing end drawn from the germline J gene. V lost 5 bases and J 2 bases, leaving 9 bases between the germline ends. The germline CDR1 and CDR2 sequences are SEHNR and FQNEAQ (reference sequence). This CDR3 is 13 amino acids long.

As regards this clone: Read sequence stops 3 residues before the CDR3 end, and the germline J gene provides the missing end. The rearrangement links TRBV2 to TRBJ2-5, with D unresolved. This CDR3 comprises 15 residues. Germline CDR1 SNHLY, CDR2 FYNNEI. The V and J ends lost 4 bases and 2 bases respectively, with 14 bases between them. This CDR3 reads CASSGGQKSQETQYF. CDR3 bases read: TGTGCCAGCAGTGGTGGTCAGAAAAGTCAAGAGACC.

Comment on this clone: Read sequence stops 3 residues before the CDR3 end, and the germline J gene provides the missing end. This chain links TRBV5-5 with TRBJ2-1, with 7 nucleotides matching TRBD1. The length of the CDR3 is 13 residues. V shed 2 bases and J 7 bases; nucleotides not matched to a gene: 3. Germline V CDR1 and CDR2: SGHKS, YYEKEE (reference sequence). This chain's CDR3 is CASSLLQGNEQFF. CDR3 DNA (partial): TGTGCCAGCAGCTTACTACAGGGGAATGAG.

Worth noting for this clone: The sequence runs out 3 residues before the end of the CDR3; the remainder is reconstructed from the germline J gene. The chain joins TRBV7-9 to TRBJ2-2, with TRBD1 matching 7 bases. The CDR3 has 14 residues. Germline CDR1 SEHNR, CDR2 FQNEAQ (reference sequence). V was pared by 4 bases and J by 3 bases, with 2 bases of the junction left unmatched. CDR3 DNA, as far as it was read: TGTGCCAGCAGCTCTCAGGGGGACACCGGGGAG. Translating gives CASSSQGDTGE. The whole CDR3 region reads CASSSQGDTGELFF. The complete variable domain, with remaining parts taken from reference TRBV7-9 and TRBJ2-2, reads DTGVSQNPRHKITKRGQNVTFRCDPISEHNRLYWYRQTLGQGPEFLTYFQNEAQLEKSRLLSDRFSAERPKGSFSTLEIQRTEQGDSAMYLCASSSQGDTGELFFGEGSRLTVL.

As to this clone: The read stops 3 residues short of the end of the CDR3; the missing end is completed from the germline J gene. The genes are TRBV5-1 and TRBJ2-2; 11 nucleotides align to TRBD1. The ends lost 3 bases at V and 4 bases at J; junction bases unmatched: 5. The CDR3 covers 16 residues. The germline CDR1 and CDR2 sequences are SGHRS and YFSETQ. The CDR3 loop reads CASSSPGTGGTGELFF. CDR3 DNA (partial): TGCGCCAGCAGCTCTCCCGGGACAGGGGGCACCGGGGAG. Filled out from reference TRBV5-1 and TRBJ2-2, the complete variable domain reads KAGVTQTPRYLIKTRGQQVTLSCSPISGHRSVSWYQQTPGQGLQFLFEYFSETQRNKGNFPGRFSGRQFSNSRSEMNVSTLELGDSALYLCASSSPGTGGTGELFFGEGSRLTVL.

About this clone: The read terminates 3 residues before the CDR3 end, so the remaining end is supplied by the germline J gene. The genes are TRBV2 and TRBJ1-2; 12 positions match TRBD1. The CDR3 is 15 residues long. Germline-derived CDR1 and CDR2 are SNHLY and FYNNEI. This CDR3 is CASSGGDRGLGGYTF. The covered CDR3 bases are TGTGCCAGCAGTGGTGGGGACAGGGGGCTCGGGGGC. Variable domain in full (rest from reference TRBV2 and TRBJ1-2): EPEVTQTPSHQVTQMGQEVILRCVPISNHLYFYWYRQILGQKVEFLVSFYNNEISEKSEIFDDQFSVERPDGSNFTLKIRSTKLEDSAMYFCASSGGDRGLGGYTFGSGTRLTVV.

As to this clone: The CDR3 end falls 3 residues outside the read, so it is completed with the germline J gene. The V call is TRBV20-1, the J call TRBJ2-1; 10 bases fit TRBD2. This CDR3 is 14 amino acids long. CDR1 is DFQATT and CDR2 is SNEGSKA in the germline V gene (reference sequence). V shed 5 bases and J 5 bases; nucleotides not matched to a gene: 6. This CDR3 reads CSAPGLATHNEQFF. CDR3 DNA (partial): TGCAGTGCTCCGGGACTAGCGACCCACAATGAG.

The sequenced part of the CDR3 DNA is TGCGCCAGCAGCCCGACTAGCGGGAGGGCCTCGACCGGGGAG. As protein: CASSPTSGRASTGE. The full CDR3 is CASSPTSGRASTGELFF. The chain couples TRBV5-1 to TRBJ2-2, with 14 bases identical to TRBD2. The read gets to within 3 residues of the CDR3 end, and the germline J gene fills in the rest. V was clipped by 4 bases and J by 5 bases; unmatched bases: 7. The CDR3 is made up of 17 amino acids. Germline CDR1 SGHRS, CDR2 YFSETQ.

On this clone itself: The read ends 3 residues early relative to the CDR3; the germline J gene fills the gap. The J gene is TRBJ1-1, the V gene TRBV5-1; D is unclear. The CDR3 is 17 amino acids. V gave up 1 base and J gave up 2 bases, with 18 bases separating them. Germline V lookup: CDR1 SGHRS, CDR2 YFSETQ. CDR3 sequence reads: CASSLSAQLTRNTEAFF. The DNA read from the CDR3 is TGCGCCAGCAGCTTGTCCGCACAGCTTACGAGAAACACTGAA.

Concerning this clone: The read halts 3 residues ahead of the CDR3 end, with the missing end drawn from the germline J gene. The chain joins TRBV5-1 to TRBJ1-2, with 8 positions matching TRBD1. Germline V gene data show CDR1 as SGHRS and CDR2 as YFSETQ. CDR3 size: 14 residues. CDR3 residues: CASSSQPGGEGYTF. The sequenced CDR3 bases are TGCGCCAGCAGCAGCCAACCAGGGGGCGAAGGC.

In the case of this clone: Read sequence stops 3 residues before the CDR3 end, and the germline J gene provides the missing end. V gene TRBV15 combines with J gene TRBJ2-2, with a weak D call TRBD1 (5 bases). CDR1 and CDR2 (germline): LNHNV, YYDKDF (reference sequence). V lost 0 bases, J lost 7 bases, and 15 bases lay in between. The CDR3 totals 16 residues. CDR3 amino acids: CATSRDRAGFGGELFF. Partial CDR3 DNA: TGTGCCACCAGCAGAGACAGGGCCGGGTTTGGCGGGGAG.

About this clone itself: The read falls 3 residues short of the CDR3 end, and the missing part is taken from the germline J gene. The V call is TRBV30, the J call TRBJ1-2; a possible D gene is TRBD1 (6 bases). V lost 1 base and J 1 base, leaving 13 bases between the germline ends. The germline gives CDR1 GTSNPN, CDR2 SVGIG (reference sequence). The CDR3 is made up of 15 amino acids. CDR3 DNA, as far as it was read: TGTGCCTGGAGTGCGGCCTACAGGGTTAACTATGGC. Translating gives CAWSAAYRVNYG. The whole CDR3 reads CAWSAAYRVNYGYTF.

About this clone: Read coverage stops 3 residues before the CDR3 terminus; the germline J gene supplies the remainder. V usage is TRBV20-1 and J usage is TRBJ1-5; possible D gene TRBD1, 6 bases. Germline V gene sequence: CDR1 DFQATT, CDR2 SNEGSKA (reference sequence). V lost 4 bases to trimming and J lost 3 bases, with 19 bases between them. The CDR3 totals 16 residues. The CDR3 spells CSATRTGGPLNQPQHF. Incomplete CDR3 DNA: TGCAGTGCTACCCGAACTGGGGGCCCCCTCAATCAGCCC.

Note on this clone: The read ends 3 residues shy of where the CDR3 ends; the end is completed using the germline J gene. This chain links TRBV5-1 with TRBJ2-2, with 10 bases lining up with TRBD1. CDR3 length: 15 residues. V dropped 6 bases and J dropped 4; count of bases not matched to a gene: 6. The germline gives CDR1 SGHRS, CDR2 YFSETQ. This CDR3 is CASTWDRGSTGELFF. CDR3 DNA (partial): TGCGCCAGCACATGGGACAGGGGAAGCACCGGGGAG.

Worth noting for this clone: The sequenced fragment ends 3 residues before the CDR3 boundary, so the rest is inferred from the germline J gene. The J gene is TRBJ2-5, the V gene TRBV5-1, with a weak D call TRBD1 (6 bases). The V gene's germline CDR1 is SGHRS and CDR2 YFSETQ. V was pared by 0 bases and J by 1 base, with 13 bases between. The CDR3 has 16 amino acids. CDR3 bases read: TGCGCCAGCAGCTTGGGGCAGGGGTCCATCCAAGAGACC. Translation: CASSLGQGSIQET. The entire CDR3 protein is CASSLGQGSIQETQYF.

As regards this clone: With the read ending 3 residues before the CDR3 end, the germline J gene is used to fill in that end. The chain combines TRBV5-4 with TRBJ2-7, with TRBD1 matching over 7 bases. The CDR3 contains 14 residues. V shed 2 bases, J shed 2 bases, and the junction held 4 bases outside the gene matches. Germline CDR1 SGHNT, CDR2 YYREEE (reference sequence). CDR3 sequence: CASSFVGQAYEQYF. The sequenced part of the CDR3 DNA is TGTGCCAGCAGCTTCGTCGGACAGGCCTACGAG.

On this clone: The read stops 3 residues short of the end of the CDR3; the missing end is completed from the germline J gene. This chain links TRBV19 with TRBJ1-5; a possible D gene is TRBD1 (5 bases). Germline CDR1 is LNHDA and CDR2 is SQIVND (reference sequence). This CDR3 spans 15 amino acids. Deletions cut 6 bases from V and 0 bases from J, with 12 bases between. The CDR3 DNA, read in part, is TGTGCCAGTAGCCCAGAGGGGTATAGCAATCAGCCC. Its protein product is CASSPEGYSNQP. The CDR3 in its entirety is CASSPEGYSNQPQHF.